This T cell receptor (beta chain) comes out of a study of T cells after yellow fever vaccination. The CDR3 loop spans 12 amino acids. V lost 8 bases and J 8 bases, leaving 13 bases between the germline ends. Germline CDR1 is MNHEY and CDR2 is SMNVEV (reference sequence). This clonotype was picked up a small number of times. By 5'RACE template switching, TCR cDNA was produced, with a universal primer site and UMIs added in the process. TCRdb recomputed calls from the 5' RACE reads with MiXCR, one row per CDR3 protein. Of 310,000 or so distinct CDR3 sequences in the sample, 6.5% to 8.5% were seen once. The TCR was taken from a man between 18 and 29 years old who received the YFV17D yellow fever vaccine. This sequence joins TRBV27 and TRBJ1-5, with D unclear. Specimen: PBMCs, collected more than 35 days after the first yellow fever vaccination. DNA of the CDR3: TGTGCCAGCGGCCAATCTTTGGAGCCCCAGCATTTT. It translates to CASGQSLEPQHF.